This T cell receptor beta chain is drawn from a study of cytomegalovirus exposure and HLA in healthy donors. Germline V CDR1 and CDR2: SGHAT, FQNNGV. V trimming: 0 bases; J trimming: 7 bases; junction bases outside the gene matches: 7. The CDR3 extends over 15 amino acids. General study results and limits: The classifier, whose performance was assessed in both the original and validation cohorts, reportedly diagnosed cytomegalovirus status with high specificity and sensitivity. In terms of immune exposure information, only CMV serostatus was available.

A few counts support this clone. Its antigen remains unidentified. This PCR relied on a set of 60 Vbeta primers and 13 Jbeta primers. In the authors' workflow: Among the unique TCR beta chains that a later analysis counted, about 85 million in all, 10 million to 11 million were shared. Clones were read by immunoSEQ multiplex PCR, and TCRdb kept only the in-frame ones, dropping some. V and J calls plus clone size are reproduced from that table; the DNA served to infer D and trimming. The sample lists over 130,000 clones, roughly 80% occurring once. Sequencing was done on a sample of PBMCs. The chain uses TRBV11-2 and TRBJ1-2; 8 bases fit TRBD1. The source of this sequence is a female donor in good health and CMV-seronegative. The CDR3 region is CASSLDLTGGSGYTF. The CDR3 DNA is TGTGCCAGCAGCTTAGATCTAACAGGGGGGAGTGGCTACACCTTC.